This T cell receptor beta chain was retrieved from a study of post-analysis software for immune sequencing data (dated by TCRdb to about 2015). Broadly, across the study: Disease courses on record covered relapsing-remitting, secondary progressive and progressive-relapsing multiple sclerosis, though some patients had no subtype annotation. Patient repertoires were compared against 11 previously published healthy control repertoires from donors aged about 6 to 26 years. A subset of samples was prepared in parallel using single-end sample barcoding, then pooled and co-amplified after Illumina adapter ligation.

TCR beta repertoires were profiled from peripheral blood of roughly 13 young patients with multiple sclerosis to demonstrate the VDJtools post-analysis software. The multiple sclerosis patients were children and adolescents between roughly 6 and 17 years of age. As encoded in the germline V gene (reference sequence), CDR1 is MNHNY while CDR2 is SVGAGI. From cysteine to phenylalanine, the CDR3 is 13 amino acids long. Only the CDR3 DNA is retained, 39 bases long and in frame from the first base. Regarding this clonotype: Its cognate antigen has yet to be identified. Sequence at one end of the junction differs from germline and may be a read error.

The library was generated by PCR. The data were produced on an Illumina HiSeq 2500. To reduce PCR and sequencing biases, unique molecular identifiers were incorporated into the TCR beta cDNA libraries. Every 1 to 10 million input T cells yielded about 500,000 cDNA molecules, meaning each molecule approximated one T cell. The patient libraries were prepared and sequenced with the same protocol used for the earlier healthy control dataset. Samples belonging to the same batch were prepared together, multiplexed and sequenced on a shared HiSeq lane. Concerning the study's data processing: MIGEC handled the raw barcoded reads, throwing out single-read molecular identifier groups before consensus assembly and CDR3 extraction. Clonotype tables were post-analysed with VDJtools, normalizing diversity by down-sampling all datasets to the smallest sample size. Repertoire overlap clustering matched CDR3 amino acid but not nucleotide sequences to correct batch-related cross-sample contamination. The raw public data were reprocessed by TCRdb itself: fastp quality trimming at Q25, MiXCR clonotype calling, in-frame beta chains only. Identical CDR3 protein sequences are pooled into one entry, listed with their most common genes and DNA. The V and J calls come from TCRdb's annotation, not from the publication. Within this sample are 180,000 or so distinct CDR3 sequences, with over 25% of them counted one time only. Of the sample, roughly 3.4% is held by the ten largest clones.

Results and caveats for the whole study, not just this receptor: Strong co-clustering of samples prepared in the same batch was shown by direct clustering with F measure, prompting a batch-effect correction. Compared with controls, multiple sclerosis patients had significantly lower normalized Chao1 diversity, a finding suggesting substantial peripheral T-cell clonal expansion. Significantly higher frequencies in patients than in controls were found for about five TRBV segments, including TRBV5-6, TRBV5-1 and TRBV20-1. The multiple sclerosis patient group was slightly younger than the control group.

The source material was blood. The V and J genes are TRBV6-6 and TRBJ1-1; a tentative D call is TRBD1 (5 bases match). The receptor comes from a girl between 2 and 17 years old with multiple sclerosis. The CDR3 amino acid sequence is: CANSYSSGTEAFF. The bases read TGTGCCAACAGTTACTCGTCAGGGACTGAAGCTTTCTTT.